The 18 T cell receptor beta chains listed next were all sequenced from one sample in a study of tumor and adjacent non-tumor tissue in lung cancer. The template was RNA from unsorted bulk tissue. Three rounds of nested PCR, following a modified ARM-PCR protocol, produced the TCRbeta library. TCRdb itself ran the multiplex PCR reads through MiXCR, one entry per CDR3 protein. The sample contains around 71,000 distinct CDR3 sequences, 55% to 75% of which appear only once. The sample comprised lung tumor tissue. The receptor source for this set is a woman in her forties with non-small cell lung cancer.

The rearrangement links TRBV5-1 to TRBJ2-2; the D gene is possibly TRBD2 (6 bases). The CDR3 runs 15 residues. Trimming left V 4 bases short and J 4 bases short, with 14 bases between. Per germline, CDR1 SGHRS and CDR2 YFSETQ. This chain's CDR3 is CASSMAGRGTGELFF. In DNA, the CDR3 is TGCGCCAGCAGCATGGCGGGAAGGGGCACCGGGGAGCTGTTTTTT. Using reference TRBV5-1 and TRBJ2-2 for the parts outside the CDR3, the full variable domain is KAGVTQTPRYLIKTRGQQVTLSCSPISGHRSVSWYQQTPGQGLQFLFEYFSETQRNKGNFPGRFSGRQFSNSRSEMNVSTLELGDSALYLCASSMAGRGTGELFFGEGSRLTVL.

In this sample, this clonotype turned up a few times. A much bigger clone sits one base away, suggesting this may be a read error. CDR3 coding DNA: TGCGCCAGCAACCCCGGGACAGGGATGTCCAAAAACATTCAGTACTTC. Translation gives CASNPGTGMSKNIQYF. The J gene is TRBJ2-4, the V gene TRBV4-1, with 9 bases lining up with TRBD1. The CDR3 totals 16 residues. The ends lost 7 bases at V and 2 bases at J; junction bases unmatched: 9. The V gene's germline CDR1 is MGHRA and CDR2 YSYEKL.

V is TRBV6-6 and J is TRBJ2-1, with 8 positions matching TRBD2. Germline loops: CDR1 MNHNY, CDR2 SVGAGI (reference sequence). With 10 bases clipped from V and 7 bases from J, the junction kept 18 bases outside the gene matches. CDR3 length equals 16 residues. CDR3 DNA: TGTGCCAACAGCTACTCCCGGGGGGGGCTAGAGAATGAGCAGTTCTTC. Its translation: CANSYSRGGLENEQFF.

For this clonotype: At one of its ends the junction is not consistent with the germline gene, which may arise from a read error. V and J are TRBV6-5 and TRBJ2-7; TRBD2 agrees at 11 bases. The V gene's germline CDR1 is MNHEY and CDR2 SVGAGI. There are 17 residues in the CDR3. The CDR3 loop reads CASSSTTSGATSYEQYF. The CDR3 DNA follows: TGTGCCAGCAGTTCCACGACTAGCGGGGCCACTTCCTACGAGCAGTATTTC.

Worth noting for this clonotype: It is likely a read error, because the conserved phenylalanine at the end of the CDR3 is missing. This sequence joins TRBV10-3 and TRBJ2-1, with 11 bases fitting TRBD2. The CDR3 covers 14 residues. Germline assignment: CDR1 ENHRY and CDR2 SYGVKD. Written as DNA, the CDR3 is TGTCCCGCCGGAGTAGCGGGAGGGCCAGGTGAGCAGTTCTTA. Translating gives CPAGVAGGPGEQFL.

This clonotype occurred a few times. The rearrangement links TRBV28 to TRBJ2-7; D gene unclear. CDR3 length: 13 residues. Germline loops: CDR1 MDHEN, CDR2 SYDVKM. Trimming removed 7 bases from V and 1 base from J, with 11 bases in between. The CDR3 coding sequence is TGTGCCAGCACCGTCTCTGGATCCTACGAGCAGTACTTC. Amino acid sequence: CASTVSGSYEQYF.

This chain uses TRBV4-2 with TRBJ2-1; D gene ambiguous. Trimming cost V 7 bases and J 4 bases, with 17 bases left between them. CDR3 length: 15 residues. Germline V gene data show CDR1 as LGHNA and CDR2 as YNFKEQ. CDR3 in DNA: TGTGCCAGCAACCTTAGGGCCCAAAATTACAATGAGCAGTTCTTC. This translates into CASNLRAQNYNEQFF.

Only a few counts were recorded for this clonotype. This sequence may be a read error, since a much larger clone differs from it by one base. DNA for the CDR3: TGTGCCATGGCTTTTGGCCCTTGGAATGAGCAGTCCTTC. Its translation: CAMAFGPWNEQSF. The chain carries TRBV10-3 and TRBJ2-1; D unclear. CDR1 and CDR2 (germline): ENHRY, SYGVKD. CDR3 length equals 13 residues.

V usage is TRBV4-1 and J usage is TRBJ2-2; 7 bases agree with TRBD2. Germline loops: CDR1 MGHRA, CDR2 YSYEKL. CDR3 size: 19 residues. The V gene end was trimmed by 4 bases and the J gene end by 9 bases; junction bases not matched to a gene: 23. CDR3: CASSLTGGRGRSMAWELFF. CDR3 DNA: TGCGCCAGCAGCCTCACCGGGGGTCGCGGGAGAAGTATGGCCTGGGAGCTGTTTTTT.

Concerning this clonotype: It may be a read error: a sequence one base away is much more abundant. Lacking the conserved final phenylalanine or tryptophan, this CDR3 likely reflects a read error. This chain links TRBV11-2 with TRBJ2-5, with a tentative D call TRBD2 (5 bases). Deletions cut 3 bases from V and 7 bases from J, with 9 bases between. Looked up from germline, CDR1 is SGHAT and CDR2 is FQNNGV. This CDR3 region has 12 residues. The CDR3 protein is CASSLSGRTQYL. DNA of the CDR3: TGTGCCAGCAGCTTGAGCGGCCGGACCCAGTACTTG.

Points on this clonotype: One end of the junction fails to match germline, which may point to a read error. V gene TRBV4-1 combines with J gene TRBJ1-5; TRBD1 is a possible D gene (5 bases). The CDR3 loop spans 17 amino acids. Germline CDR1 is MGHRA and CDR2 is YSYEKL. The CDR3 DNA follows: TGCGCCAGCAGCCAAGGGCCCCCCGACAGCCCCTATCAGCCCCGGCAATTT. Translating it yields CASSQGPPDSPYQPRQF.

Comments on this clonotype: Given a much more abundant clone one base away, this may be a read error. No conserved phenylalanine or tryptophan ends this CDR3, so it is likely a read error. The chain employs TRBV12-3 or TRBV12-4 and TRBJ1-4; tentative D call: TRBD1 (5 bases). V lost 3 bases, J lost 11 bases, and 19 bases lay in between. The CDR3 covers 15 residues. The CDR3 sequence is CASSLGDPGRGKLFL. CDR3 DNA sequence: TGTGCCAGCAGTTTGGGGGACCCAGGACGTGGGAAACTGTTTCTT.

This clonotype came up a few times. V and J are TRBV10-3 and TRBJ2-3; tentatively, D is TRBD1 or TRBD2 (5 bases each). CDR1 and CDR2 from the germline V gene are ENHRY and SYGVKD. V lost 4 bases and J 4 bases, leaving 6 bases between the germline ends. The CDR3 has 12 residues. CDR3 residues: CAISGGSDTQYF. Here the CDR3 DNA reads TGTGCCATCAGTGGGGGGTCAGATACGCAGTATTTT.

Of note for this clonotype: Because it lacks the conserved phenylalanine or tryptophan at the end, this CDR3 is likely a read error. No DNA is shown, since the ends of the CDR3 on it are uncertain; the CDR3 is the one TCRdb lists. The CDR3 loop reads CASSWRIVTSGGLREQIL. The chain couples TRBV11-2 to TRBJ2-1; TRBD2 is the table's D call, not checked against the DNA. Per the germline V gene, CDR1 is SGHAT and CDR2 is FQNNGV. The length of the CDR3 is 18 amino acids, counting both ends.

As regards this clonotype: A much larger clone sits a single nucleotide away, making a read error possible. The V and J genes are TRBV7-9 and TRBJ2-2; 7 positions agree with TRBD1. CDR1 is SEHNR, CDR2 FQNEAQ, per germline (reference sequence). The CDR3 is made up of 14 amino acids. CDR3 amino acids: CANSPQGDTGELFF. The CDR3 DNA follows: TGTGCCAACAGCCCGCAGGGGGACACCGGGGAGCTGTTTTTT.

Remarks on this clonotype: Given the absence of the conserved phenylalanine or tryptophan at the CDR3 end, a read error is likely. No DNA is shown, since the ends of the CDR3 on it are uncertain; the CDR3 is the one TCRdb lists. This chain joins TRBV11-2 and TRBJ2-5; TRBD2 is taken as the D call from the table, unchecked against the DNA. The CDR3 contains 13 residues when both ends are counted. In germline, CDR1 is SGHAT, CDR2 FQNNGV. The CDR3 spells CASSAGPEETHYL.

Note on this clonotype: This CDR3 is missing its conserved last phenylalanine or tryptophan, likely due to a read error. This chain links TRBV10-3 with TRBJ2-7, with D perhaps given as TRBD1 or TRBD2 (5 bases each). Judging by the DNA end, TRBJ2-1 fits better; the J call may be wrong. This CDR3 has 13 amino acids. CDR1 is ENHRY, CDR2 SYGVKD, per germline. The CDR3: CAIRGAQGYEQFL. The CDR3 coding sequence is TGTGCCATCAGGGGAGCCCAGGGCTACGAGCAGTTCTTA.

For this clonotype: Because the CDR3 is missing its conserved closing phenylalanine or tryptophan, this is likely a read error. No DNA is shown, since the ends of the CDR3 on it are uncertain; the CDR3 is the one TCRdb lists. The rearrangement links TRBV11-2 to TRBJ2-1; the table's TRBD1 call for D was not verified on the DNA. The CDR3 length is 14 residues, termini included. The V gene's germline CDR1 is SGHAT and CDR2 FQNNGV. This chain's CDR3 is CASSPRIGYNEEFL.